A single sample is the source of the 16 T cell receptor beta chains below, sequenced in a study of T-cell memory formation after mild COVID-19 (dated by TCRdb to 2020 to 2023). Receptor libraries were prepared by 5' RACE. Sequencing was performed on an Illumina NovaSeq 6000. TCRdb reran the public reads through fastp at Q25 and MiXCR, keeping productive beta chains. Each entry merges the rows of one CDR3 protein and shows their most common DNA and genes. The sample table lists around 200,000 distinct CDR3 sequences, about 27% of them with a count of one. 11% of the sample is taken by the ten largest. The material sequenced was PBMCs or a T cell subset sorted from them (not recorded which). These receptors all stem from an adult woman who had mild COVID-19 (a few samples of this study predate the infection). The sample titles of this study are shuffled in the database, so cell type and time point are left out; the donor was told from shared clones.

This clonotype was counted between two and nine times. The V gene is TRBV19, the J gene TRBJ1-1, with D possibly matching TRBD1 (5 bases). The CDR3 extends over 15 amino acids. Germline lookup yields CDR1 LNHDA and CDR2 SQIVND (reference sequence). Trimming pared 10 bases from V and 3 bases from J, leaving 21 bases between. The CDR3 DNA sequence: TGTGCCACCAAAACCCTGGGGCAGTTTCACACTGAAGCTTTCTTT. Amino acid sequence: CATKTLGQFHTEAFF.

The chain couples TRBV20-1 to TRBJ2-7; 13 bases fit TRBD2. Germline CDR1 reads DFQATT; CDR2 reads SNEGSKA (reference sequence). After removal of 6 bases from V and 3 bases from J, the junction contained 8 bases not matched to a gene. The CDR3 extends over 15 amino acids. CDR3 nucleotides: TGCAGTGCGCCAATCGGGACTAGCGGGATCTACGAGCAGTACTTC. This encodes CSAPIGTSGIYEQYF.

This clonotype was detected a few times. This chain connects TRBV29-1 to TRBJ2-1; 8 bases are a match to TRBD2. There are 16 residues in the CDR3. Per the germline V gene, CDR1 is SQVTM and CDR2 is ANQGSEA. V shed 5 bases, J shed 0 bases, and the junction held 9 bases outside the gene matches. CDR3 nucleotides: TGCAGCGTTCTCCCCACGGGAGGGCCCTCCTACAATGAGCAGTTCTTC. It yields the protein CSVLPTGGPSYNEQFF.

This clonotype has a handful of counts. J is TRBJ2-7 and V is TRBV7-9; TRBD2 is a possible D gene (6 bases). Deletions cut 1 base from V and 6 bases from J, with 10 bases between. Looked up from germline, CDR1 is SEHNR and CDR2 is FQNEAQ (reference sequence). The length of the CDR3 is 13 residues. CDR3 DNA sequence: TGTGCCAGCAGCTTAGGGGGGACTCTCGAGCAGTACTTC. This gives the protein CASSLGGTLEQYF.

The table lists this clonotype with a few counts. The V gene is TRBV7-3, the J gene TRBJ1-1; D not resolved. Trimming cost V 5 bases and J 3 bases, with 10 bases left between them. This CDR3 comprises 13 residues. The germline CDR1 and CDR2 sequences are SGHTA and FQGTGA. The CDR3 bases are TGTGCCAGCAGCCCCGAAAGGGACACTGAAGCTTTCTTT. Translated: CASSPERDTEAFF.

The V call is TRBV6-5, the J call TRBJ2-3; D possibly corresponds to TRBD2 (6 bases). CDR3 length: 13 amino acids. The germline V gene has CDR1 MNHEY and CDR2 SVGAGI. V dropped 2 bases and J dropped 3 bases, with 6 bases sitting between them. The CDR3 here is CASSYGTTDTQYF. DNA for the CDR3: TGTGCCAGCAGTTACGGGACTACAGATACGCAGTATTTT.

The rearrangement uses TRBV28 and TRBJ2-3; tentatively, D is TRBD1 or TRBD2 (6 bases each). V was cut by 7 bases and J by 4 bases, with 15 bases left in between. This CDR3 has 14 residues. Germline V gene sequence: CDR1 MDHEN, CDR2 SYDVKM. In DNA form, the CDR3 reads TGTGCCAGCACCCTACGCCGGGGGCCAGATACGCAGTATTTT. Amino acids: CASTLRRGPDTQYF. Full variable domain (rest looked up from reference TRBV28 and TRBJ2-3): DVKVTQSSRYLVKRTGEKVFLECVQDMDHENMFWYRQDPGLGLRLIYFSYDVKMKEKGDIPEGYSVSREKKERFSLILESASTNQTSMYLCASTLRRGPDTQYFGPGTRLTVL.

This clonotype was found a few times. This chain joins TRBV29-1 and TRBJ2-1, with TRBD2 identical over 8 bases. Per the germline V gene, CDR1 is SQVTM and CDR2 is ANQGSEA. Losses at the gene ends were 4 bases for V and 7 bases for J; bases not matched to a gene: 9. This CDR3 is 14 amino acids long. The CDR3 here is CSVVPAGGLNEQFF. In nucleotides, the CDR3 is TGCAGCGTTGTACCCGCGGGGGGCCTTAATGAGCAGTTCTTC.

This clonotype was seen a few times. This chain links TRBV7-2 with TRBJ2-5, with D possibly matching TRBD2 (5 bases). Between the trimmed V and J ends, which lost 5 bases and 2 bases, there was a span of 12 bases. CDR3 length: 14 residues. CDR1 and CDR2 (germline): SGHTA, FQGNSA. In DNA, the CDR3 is TGTGCCAGCAGCCCAACCCGGACTCAAGAGACCCAGTACTTC. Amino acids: CASSPTRTQETQYF.

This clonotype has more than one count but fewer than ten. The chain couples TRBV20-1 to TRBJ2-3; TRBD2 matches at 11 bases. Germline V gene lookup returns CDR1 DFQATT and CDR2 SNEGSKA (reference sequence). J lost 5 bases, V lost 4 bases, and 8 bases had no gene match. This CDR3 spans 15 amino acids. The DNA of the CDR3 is TGCAGTGCTACCCCGAGGCTAGCGGGGGGAGATACGCAGTATTTT. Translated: CSATPRLAGGDTQYF.

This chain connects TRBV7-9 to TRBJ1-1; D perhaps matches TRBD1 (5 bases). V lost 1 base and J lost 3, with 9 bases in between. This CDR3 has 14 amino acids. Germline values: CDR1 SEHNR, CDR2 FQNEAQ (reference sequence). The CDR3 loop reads CASSLVGEDTEAFF. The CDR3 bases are TGTGCCAGCAGCTTAGTGGGGGAGGACACTGAAGCTTTCTTT.

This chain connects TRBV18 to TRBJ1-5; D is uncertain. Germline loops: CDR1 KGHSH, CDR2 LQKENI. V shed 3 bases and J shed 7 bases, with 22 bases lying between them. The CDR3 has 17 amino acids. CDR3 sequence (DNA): TGTGCCAGCTCACCGTCTCTGGGTAACGCTCGTAGGCAGCCCCAGCATTTT. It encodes CASSPSLGNARRQPQHF. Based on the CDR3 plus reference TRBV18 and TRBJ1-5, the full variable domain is NAGVMQNPRHLVRRRGQEARLRCSPMKGHSHVYWYRQLPEEGLKFMVYLQKENIIDESGMPKERFSAEFPKEGPSILRIQQVVRGDSAAYFCASSPSLGNARRQPQHFGDGTRLSIL.

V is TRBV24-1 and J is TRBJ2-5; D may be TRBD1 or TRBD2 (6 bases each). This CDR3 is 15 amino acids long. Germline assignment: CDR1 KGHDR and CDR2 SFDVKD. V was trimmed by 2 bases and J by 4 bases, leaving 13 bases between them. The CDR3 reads CATSDSPGGGETQYF. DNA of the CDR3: TGTGCCACCAGTGATTCTCCCGGAGGGGGAGAGACCCAGTACTTC.

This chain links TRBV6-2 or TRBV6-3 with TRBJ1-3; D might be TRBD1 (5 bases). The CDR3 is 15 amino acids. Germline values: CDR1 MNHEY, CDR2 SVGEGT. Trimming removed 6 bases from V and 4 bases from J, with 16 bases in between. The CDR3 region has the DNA TGTGCCAGCAGGAGATACGGGACGGCGGGAAACACCATATATTTT. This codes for CASRRYGTAGNTIYF.

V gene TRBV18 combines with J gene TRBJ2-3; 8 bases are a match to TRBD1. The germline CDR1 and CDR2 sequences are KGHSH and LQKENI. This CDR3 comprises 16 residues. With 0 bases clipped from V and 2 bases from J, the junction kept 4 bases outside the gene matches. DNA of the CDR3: TGTGCCAGCTCACCACCCGACAGGGGATTCACAGATACGCAGTATTTT. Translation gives CASSPPDRGFTDTQYF.

CDR3 nucleotides: TGTGCCAGCTCCCAACAGGGTACATACAATGAGCAGTTCTTC. This sequence encodes CASSQQGTYNEQFF. The gene calls are TRBV18 and TRBJ2-1; D perhaps matches TRBD1 (6 bases). V lost 6 bases and J lost 4, with 13 bases in between. This CDR3 spans 14 amino acids. The V gene's germline CDR1 is KGHSH and CDR2 LQKENI.